Shown below are 25 T cell receptor beta chains from a single sample sequenced in a study of T cell clones after liver transplantation (dated 2019 in TCRdb). Library prep was done by the immunoSEQ multiplex PCR assay. The clones in this table, taken by TCRdb from immuneACCESS, are in-frame only. Not every clone is retained; where verified, under half of the shortfall comes from an unresolved V gene, and the cause of the rest is unknown. The sample table shows roughly 97,000 clones, and around four fifths are seen once. The top ten clonotypes cover 0.99% of the sample. This sample's time point label indicates: pre-transplant. The specimen comprised CD4+ T cells from blood, sampled before liver transplant. These receptors were obtained from a human donor who received a liver transplant.

The chain employs TRBV7-9 and TRBJ2-3; 7 nucleotides agree with TRBD1. Unmatched junction bases numbered 6, after V lost 3 bases and J lost 3 bases. CDR1 is SEHNR and CDR2 is FQNEAQ in the germline V gene (reference sequence). The CDR3 spans 15 residues. The CDR3 DNA reads TGTGCCAGCAGCTTCGGACAGGCCATAACAGATACGCAGTATTTT. Amino acids: CASSFGQAITDTQYF.

The chain links TRBV5-4 to TRBJ2-5, with 8 bases aligning to TRBD1. Germline V gene sequence: CDR1 SGHNT, CDR2 YYREEE (reference sequence). V lost 4 bases to trimming and J lost 7 bases; unmatched junction nucleotides: 9. The CDR3 length is 14 residues. The CDR3 region has the DNA TGTGCCAGCAGCCAACAGGGGGTCCGATCGACCCAGTACTTC. Translation gives CASSQQGVRSTQYF.

The genes are TRBV7-9 and TRBJ1-4, with 9 bases that match TRBD1. CDR3 size: 16 residues. Germline V gene data show CDR1 as SEHNR and CDR2 as FQNEAQ (reference sequence). The junction had 5 bases not matched to a gene; V was cut back by 0 bases and J by 6 bases. For the CDR3, the DNA is TGTGCCAGCAGCTTAGCGGGGACAGGGCGCTATGAAAAACTGTTTTTT. It translates to CASSLAGTGRYEKLFF.

The chain carries TRBV9 and TRBJ1-3; possibly TRBD1 for D (6 bases). The V gene lost 7 bases and the J gene lost 1 base, with 12 bases spanning the gap. CDR1 is SGDLS and CDR2 is YYNGEE in the germline V gene. The CDR3 length is 14 residues. The CDR3 reads CASSTRGSGNTIYF. CDR3 coding DNA: TGTGCCAGCTCAACCAGGGGTTCTGGAAACACCATATATTTT.

This clone was recorded once. The genes are TRBV5-6 and TRBJ1-2, with unresolved D. Trimming removed 3 bases from V and 8 bases from J, with 17 bases in between. In germline, CDR1 is SGHDT, CDR2 YYEEEE. CDR3 size: 14 residues. The CDR3 sequence is CASSSPGSGLGYTF. Written as DNA, the CDR3 is TGTGCCAGCAGCTCCCCGGGGTCGGGGTTAGGCTACACCTTC.

CDR3 in amino acids: CASGRDGAKEKLFF. CDR3 DNA sequence: TGTGCCAGCGGGCGGGATGGGGCAAAGGAAAAACTGTTTTTT. The genes are TRBV2 and TRBJ1-4, with a tentative D call TRBD1 (5 bases). CDR1 SNHLY and CDR2 FYNNEI come from the germline V gene. The CDR3 contains 14 residues. V dropped 8 bases and J dropped 8 bases, with 18 bases sitting between them.

This clone was counted a single time. The CDR3 DNA is TGTGCCAGCAGCCGGGACAGGGTCACAGATACGCAGTATTTT. Its translation is CASSRDRVTDTQYF. This chain links TRBV7-8 with TRBJ2-3; 9 bases agree with TRBD1. CDR3 length: 14 amino acids. The junction had 2 bases not matched to a gene; V was cut back by 5 bases and J by 2 bases. CDR1 and CDR2 from the germline V gene are SGHVS and FQNEAQ.

The chain carries TRBV6-1 and TRBJ1-5, with 10 positions matching TRBD1. This CDR3 is 16 amino acids long. Trimming removed 2 bases from V and 3 bases from J; junction bases left unmatched: 4. CDR1 and CDR2 (germline): MNHNS, SASEGT. CDR3 region: CASSEWGQGPNQPQHF. CDR3 in DNA: TGTGCCAGCAGTGAATGGGGACAGGGGCCCAATCAGCCCCAGCATTTT.

By share, this clone ranks as large. The chain links TRBV5-1 to TRBJ1-6; no definite D call. Germline V gene lookup returns CDR1 SGHRS and CDR2 YFSETQ. Trimming cost V 4 bases and J 5 bases, with 7 bases left between them. CDR3 length: 13 residues. CDR3 in DNA: TGCGCCAGCAGCGCGGTGGATAATTCACCCCTCCACTTT. It is translated as CASSAVDNSPLHF. Complete variable domain (other parts from reference TRBV5-1 and TRBJ1-6): KAGVTQTPRYLIKTRGQQVTLSCSPISGHRSVSWYQQTPGQGLQFLFEYFSETQRNKGNFPGRFSGRQFSNSRSEMNVSTLELGDSALYLCASSAVDNSPLHFGNGTRLTVT.

The chain couples TRBV20-1 to TRBJ2-4; D is unresolved. CDR3 length equals 10 residues. Per germline, CDR1 DFQATT and CDR2 SNEGSKA (reference sequence). V lost 5 bases, J lost 6 bases, and 5 bases lay in between. CDR3 nucleotides: TGCAGTGCTGTCCGAAACATTCAGTACTTC. Translated: CSAVRNIQYF.

The V call is TRBV19, the J call TRBJ1-2, with TRBD1 as a possible D gene (6 bases). Germline loops: CDR1 LNHDA, CDR2 SQIVND (reference sequence). V lost 7 bases, J lost 2 bases, and 17 bases lay in between. The CDR3 runs to 15 residues. CDR3 nucleotide sequence: TGTGCCAGTACTGGGGAATACAGGGCAAACTATGGCTACACCTTC. Protein sequence: CASTGEYRANYGYTF.

The chain's CDR3 is CASSGTQTYEQYF. The CDR3 DNA follows: TGTGCCAGTTCCGGGACGCAAACCTACGAGCAGTACTTC. The chain employs TRBV19 and TRBJ2-7; D might be TRBD1 or TRBD2, each matching 5 bases. Germline lookup yields CDR1 LNHDA and CDR2 SQIVND (reference sequence). V shed 8 bases and J shed 2 bases, with 13 bases lying between them. The CDR3 has 13 residues.

The chain uses TRBV4-1 and TRBJ1-4, with D perhaps matching TRBD1 (5 bases). Trimming removed 2 bases at V and 6 bases at J, with 22 bases between. The CDR3 has 18 amino acids. Per germline, CDR1 MGHRA and CDR2 YSYEKL. CDR3 sequence reads: CASSQPWAGSKEDEKLFF. For the CDR3, the DNA is TGCGCCAGCAGCCAACCTTGGGCAGGGAGCAAGGAAGATGAAAAACTGTTTTTT.

The V call is TRBV4-1, the J call TRBJ2-7; weak D call: TRBD2 (5 bases). This CDR3 has 12 amino acids. Trimming took off 3 bases at V and 6 bases at J, with 9 bases between the two ends. Looked up from germline, CDR1 is MGHRA and CDR2 is YSYEKL. Here the CDR3 reads CASSHPGVEQYF. CDR3 DNA: TGCGCCAGCAGCCACCCCGGGGTCGAGCAGTACTTC.

The rearrangement joins TRBV20-1 to TRBJ1-1, with 9 bases aligning to TRBD1. The V and J ends lost 6 bases and 5 bases, in that order; junction bases with no gene match: 1. This CDR3 is 11 amino acids long. Germline assignment: CDR1 DFQATT and CDR2 SNEGSKA (reference sequence). The CDR3 bases are TGCAGTGCAGGACAGGGGACTGAAGCTTTCTTT. Its translation is CSAGQGTEAFF.

A few counts support this clone. V gene TRBV4-1 combines with J gene TRBJ1-2; D possibly corresponds to TRBD1 (6 bases). The CDR3 sequence is 14 residues long. Germline loops: CDR1 MGHRA, CDR2 YSYEKL. V was clipped by 2 bases and J by 7 bases, with 14 bases between them. CDR3 DNA: TGCGCCAGCAGCCAACTGGACAGCCGGCGTGGCTACACCTTC. Translating it yields CASSQLDSRRGYTF.

V usage is TRBV5-4 and J usage is TRBJ2-2; 10 positions agree with TRBD2. J gave up 8 bases and V 4 bases, and 11 bases lay outside the gene matches. CDR3 length equals 16 residues. The germline gives CDR1 SGHNT, CDR2 YYREEE (reference sequence). The DNA of the CDR3 is TGTGCCAGCAGCACCGGACTAGCGGCCCCGAGTGGGGAGCTGTTTTTT. Amino acids: CASSTGLAAPSGELFF.

This clone was picked up one time. This chain connects TRBV6-1 to TRBJ1-1; D is unclear. The CDR3 loop spans 14 amino acids. CDR1 and CDR2 (germline): MNHNS, SASEGT. V was cut by 2 bases and J by 11 bases, with 18 bases left in between. The CDR3 DNA sequence: TGTGCCAGCAGTGAAAGAATTACGGCCCCGGGGGCTTTCTTT. Its translation is CASSERITAPGAFF.

The chain combines TRBV18 with TRBJ2-3; tentatively, D is TRBD2 (6 bases). The V gene lost 4 bases and the J gene lost 2 bases, with 16 bases spanning the gap. CDR3 length equals 16 residues. Germline CDR1 KGHSH, CDR2 LQKENI. CDR3 sequence: CASSRGASGFTDTQYF. The DNA for the CDR3 is TGTGCCAGCTCACGCGGGGCCAGCGGGTTCACAGATACGCAGTATTTT.

V usage is TRBV16 and J usage is TRBJ2-2; no clear D. Germline V CDR1 and CDR2: KGHSY, FQNENV. V was clipped by 4 bases and J by 6 bases, with 6 bases between them. The CDR3 has 12 amino acids. Here the CDR3 DNA reads TGTGCCAGCAGCCCCTCTGCCGGGGAGCTGTTTTTT. This sequence encodes CASSPSAGELFF.

V usage is TRBV4-3 and J usage is TRBJ2-7; 10 bases match TRBD2. This CDR3 has 16 amino acids. Germline V gives CDR1 LGHNA, CDR2 YSLEER. The V segment lost 0 bases and the J segment 2 bases; nucleotides outside the gene matches: 4. CDR3 region: CASSQDERGGAYEQYF. The DNA for the CDR3 is TGCGCCAGCAGCCAAGACGAGCGGGGGGGAGCCTACGAGCAGTACTTC.

The genes are TRBV21-1 and TRBJ2-1; TRBD2, the D gene given by the table, was not confirmed from the DNA. TRBV21-1 corresponds to a pseudogene. CDR3 length: 16 residues. CDR3 loop: CASSKVEREGWCEQFF. The CDR3 region has the DNA TGTGCCAGCAGCAAAGTGGAGCGGGAGGGGTGGTGTGAGCAGTTCTTC.

The genes are TRBV11-2 and TRBJ1-3, with D perhaps matching TRBD1 (5 bases). The CDR3 runs to 14 residues. The ends were cut back, 8 bases at V and 1 base at J, with 12 bases in the middle. CDR1 and CDR2 (germline): SGHAT, FQNNGV. The CDR3 reads CASGGFPSGNTIYF. The CDR3 DNA follows: TGTGCCAGCGGGGGGTTTCCTTCTGGAAACACCATATATTTT.

This clone appeared a single time. The chain is built from TRBV7-2 and TRBJ2-6, with D maybe TRBD1 (5 bases). The CDR3 covers 13 residues. CDR1 is SGHTA, CDR2 FQGNSA, per germline. V was pared by 5 bases and J by 12 bases, with 14 bases between. CDR3 amino acids: CASSRDRMGVLTF. In DNA, the CDR3 is TGTGCCAGCAGCCGTGACAGAATGGGCGTCCTGACTTTC.

This clone was observed a few times. This chain links TRBV19 with TRBJ1-2, with 9 positions matching TRBD1. Germline V lookup: CDR1 LNHDA, CDR2 SQIVND (reference sequence). The CDR3 has 13 amino acids. Germline trimming cut 3 bases from V and 5 bases from J; bases unmatched to any gene: 1. The CDR3 here is CASSIGQGYGYTF. DNA for the CDR3: TGTGCCAGTAGTATCGGACAGGGGTATGGCTACACCTTC.